This TCR beta chain emerged from a study of T-cell reconstitution after alpha-beta-depleted transplantation in children. Broader study findings: TCRbeta diversity was high at day 60 in some patients (a result of surviving recipient T cells and thymic progenitors). Reportedly, roughly two months post-transplant, alpha-beta T cells arose from several hundred expanded graft clones. Once a year had passed after transplant, T-cell counts and diversity came mostly from newly produced T cells.

Comments on this clonotype: Antigen unknown.

Unique molecular identifiers tagged the TCRbeta library. TCRdb reanalysed the PCR reads using MiXCR and keeps one entry per CDR3 protein. The sample has 500,000 or so distinct CDR3 sequences; over 10% are singletons. Per the germline V gene, CDR1 is LGHNA and CDR2 is YSLEER. The CDR3 loop spans 15 amino acids. The V gene lost 4 bases and the J gene lost 4 bases, with 14 bases spanning the gap. This specimen consisted of PBMCs, mostly from graft donor cells, obtained 180 days after TCRalphabeta/CD19-depleted stem cell transplant. This clonotype originated in a female patient aged 2 to 10 who had a stem cell transplant for aplastic anemia, so the T cells may come from the graft donor. This sequence joins TRBV4-3 and TRBJ1-5; D is uncertain. As DNA, the CDR3 is TGCGCCAGCAGCCCACTTTATTTGGGGAATCAGCCCCAGCATTTT. It yields the protein CASSPLYLGNQPQHF.